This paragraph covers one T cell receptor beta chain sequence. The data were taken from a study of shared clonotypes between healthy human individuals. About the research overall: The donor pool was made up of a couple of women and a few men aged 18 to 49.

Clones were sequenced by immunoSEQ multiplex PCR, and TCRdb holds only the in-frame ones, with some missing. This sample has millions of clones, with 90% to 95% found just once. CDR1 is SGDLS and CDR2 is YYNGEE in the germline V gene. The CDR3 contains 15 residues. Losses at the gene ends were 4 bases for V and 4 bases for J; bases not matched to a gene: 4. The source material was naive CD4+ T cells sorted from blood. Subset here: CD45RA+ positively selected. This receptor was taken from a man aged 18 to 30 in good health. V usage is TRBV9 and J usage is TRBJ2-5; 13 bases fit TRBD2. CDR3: CASSPGLAGSETQYF. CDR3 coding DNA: TGTGCCAGCAGCCCGGGACTAGCGGGGTCAGAGACCCAGTACTTC. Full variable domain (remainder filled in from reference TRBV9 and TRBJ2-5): DSGVTQTPKHLITATGQRVTLRCSPRSGDLSVYWYQQSLDQGLQFLIQYYNGEERAKGNILERFSAQQFPDLHSELNLSSLELGDSALYFCASSPGLAGSETQYFGPGTRLLVL.